Given below is one TCR beta chain in context. The CDR3 runs to 16 residues. TCRdb used MiXCR to reprocess the RT-PCR reads, holding one entry per CDR3 protein. The profile covers about 88,000 distinct CDR3 sequences, with roughly 48% appearing a single time and 61% taken by the ten largest. This entry comes from a study of patients and donors after allogeneic stem cell transplantation. Sequenced material: blood, either unsorted or a sorted T cell fraction (not recorded which). This TCR was sampled from a human donor who was either an allogeneic HSCT recipient or a stem cell or donor lymphocyte infusion donor (not recorded which). It is not recorded whose cells these are; they may come from a transplant donor. The chain joins TRBV21-1 to TRBJ2-2; the table's D call of TRBD2 was not tested on the DNA. TRBV21-1 is given as a pseudogene. The CDR3 region has the DNA TGTGCCAGCAGCAAGTCCAAGCGGGACCTCACCGGGGAGCTGTTTTTT. Its protein is CASSKSKRDLTGELFF.